The 8 T cell receptor beta chains given below trace back to one sample, sequenced in a study of blood T cell repertoires in COVID-19. Generated by immunoSEQ multiplex PCR, the TCRdb table keeps only in-frame clones and is missing some. The sample shows under 300,000 clones, 81% of them seen only once. What was sequenced was peripheral blood. Receptors originate from a woman aged 60-70 years with active or convalescent COVID-19.

The chain has TRBV21-1 and TRBJ1-2. TRBV21-1 corresponds to a pseudogene. This CDR3 is built from 12 residues. The DNA for the CDR3 is TGTGCCAGCAGCAAGTATAGACGCCCGGGTACCTTC. Its protein product is CASSKYRRPGTF.

The genes are TRBV18 and TRBJ1-4, with 7 bases fitting TRBD1. V shed 5 bases, J shed 4 bases, and the junction held 4 bases outside the gene matches. Germline V CDR1 and CDR2: KGHSH, LQKENI. This CDR3 has 14 amino acids. In DNA, the CDR3 is TGTGCCAGCTCAAAGGGACAGAGTAATGAAAAACTGTTTTTT. Protein: CASSKGQSNEKLFF.

The gene calls are TRBV30 and TRBJ1-1, with 7 bases fitting TRBD1. Germline V gene sequence: CDR1 GTSNPN, CDR2 SVGIG (reference sequence). The CDR3 totals 13 residues. V shed 4 bases and J 2 bases; nucleotides not matched to a gene: 4. The CDR3 is CAWNRQGNTEAFF. The CDR3 DNA follows: TGTGCCTGGAACCGACAGGGCAACACTGAAGCTTTCTTT.

V and J are TRBV30 and TRBJ1-4; no definite D call. V was shortened by 0 bases and J by 3 bases, with 11 bases between the two germline ends. The CDR3 sequence is 15 residues long. In germline, CDR1 is GTSNPN, CDR2 SVGIG (reference sequence). CDR3 in DNA: TGTGCCTGGAGTGTTTTGTCTCAGGCTAATGAAAAACTGTTTTTT. Translating it yields CAWSVLSQANEKLFF.

V and J are TRBV4-1 and TRBJ2-2, with 8 nucleotides matching TRBD1. Trimming removed 1 base from V and 7 bases from J; junction bases left unmatched: 5. This CDR3 is 15 amino acids long. Germline lookup yields CDR1 MGHRA and CDR2 YSYEKL. The CDR3 protein is CASSQVQGALGELFF. The CDR3 DNA reads as TGCGCCAGCAGCCAAGTTCAGGGGGCTCTCGGGGAGCTGTTTTTT.

The chain uses TRBV9 and TRBJ1-2, with D possibly matching TRBD1 (5 bases). The CDR3 consists of 17 residues. CDR1 and CDR2 (germline): SGDLS, YYNGEE. With 1 base removed from V and 8 bases from J, the gap between germline ends came to 24 bases. The DNA of the CDR3 is TGTGCCAGCAGCGTATATCCTGGGAGGGGTACGGGGAGAGGCTACACCTTC. It translates to CASSVYPGRGTGRGYTF. Drawing the rest from reference TRBV9 and TRBJ1-2, the complete variable domain is DSGVTQTPKHLITATGQRVTLRCSPRSGDLSVYWYQQSLDQGLQFLIQYYNGEERAKGNILERFSAQQFPDLHSELNLSSLELGDSALYFCASSVYPGRGTGRGYTFGSGTRLTVV.

The V gene is TRBV3-1 (or the pseudogene TRBV3-2), the J gene TRBJ2-7, with 14 bases lining up with TRBD2. V lost 4 bases to trimming and J lost 7 bases; unmatched junction nucleotides: 9. Germline CDR1 LGHDT, CDR2 YNNKEL (reference sequence). This CDR3 comprises 16 residues. The CDR3 sequence: CASSRSTSGGAREQYF. The CDR3 nucleotides are TGTGCCAGCAGCCGGTCGACTAGCGGGGGGGCCCGGGAGCAGTACTTC.

V and J are TRBV7-2 and TRBJ2-7; maybe TRBD2 (6 bases). Germline assignment: CDR1 SGHTA and CDR2 FQGNSA. Trimming removed 0 bases at V and 2 bases at J, with 11 bases between. This CDR3 is 15 amino acids long. CDR3 bases: TGTGCCAGCAGCTTAGCTTCCCGACTAGCCTACGAGCAGTACTTC. Translation gives CASSLASRLAYEQYF.